This T cell receptor (beta chain) is drawn from a study of OX40 agonist ivuxolimab in advanced cancers. As for the study in general: Ivuxolimab, an antibody acting as an agonist of OX40 (CD134), was used to treat patients. Patients were dosed intravenously with ivuxolimab at 0.01 to 10 mg/kg every 2 weeks.

TCRdb's table, derived via immunoSEQ multiplex PCR, lists solely in-frame clones and lacks some. The sample records roughly 56,000 clones, roughly 82% being singletons. This CDR3 comprises 12 residues. Trimming took off 2 bases at V and 1 base at J, with 0 bases between the two ends. Germline CDR1 and CDR2: SGHTA and FQGNSA. Study results and limitations: It was not determined which antigens were specifically recognized by the peripheral T cells that had undergone clonal expansion. With doses of 0.1 to 3.0 mg/kg, CD4+ and CD8+ blood T cells had undergone clonal expansion by week 6.

To note about this clone: Its antigen is still unknown.

This receptor was identified in an adult with an advanced solid tumor such as melanoma, head and neck, liver or kidney cancer. The specimen was CD4+ or CD8+ T cells sorted from blood, collected in a trial of the OX40 agonist ivuxolimab. The chain uses TRBV7-2 and TRBJ2-1; D unclear. The CDR3: CASSLSYNEQFF. The DNA for the CDR3 is TGTGCCAGCAGCTTATCCTACAATGAGCAGTTCTTC.